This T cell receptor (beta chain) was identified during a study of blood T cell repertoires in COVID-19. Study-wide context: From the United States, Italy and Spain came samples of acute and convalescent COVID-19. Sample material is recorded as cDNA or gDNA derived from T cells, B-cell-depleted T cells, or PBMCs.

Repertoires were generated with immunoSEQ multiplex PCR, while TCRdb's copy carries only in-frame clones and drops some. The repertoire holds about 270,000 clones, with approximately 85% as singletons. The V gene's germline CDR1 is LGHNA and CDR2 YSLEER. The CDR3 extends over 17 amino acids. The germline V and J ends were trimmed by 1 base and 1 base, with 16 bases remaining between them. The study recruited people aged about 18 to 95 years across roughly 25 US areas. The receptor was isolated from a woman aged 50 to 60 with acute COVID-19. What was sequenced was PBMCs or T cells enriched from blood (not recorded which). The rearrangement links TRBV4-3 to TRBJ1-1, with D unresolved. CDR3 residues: CASSQVKNSRGNTEAFF. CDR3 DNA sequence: TGCGCCAGCAGCCAAGTTAAGAACAGTCGGGGGAACACTGAAGCTTTCTTT.